This TCR beta chain was sequenced in a study of PD-L1 blockade in urothelial cancer. Broader study findings: At the 3-week point, tumor-associated blood clones expanded more in durable-benefit patients.

The table came from immunoSEQ multiplex PCR; TCRdb's copy has only in-frame clones and leaves some out. The sample includes around 130,000 clones, roughly 83% seen only once; the top ten take roughly 3.2%. Germline CDR1 MNHEY, CDR2 SVGAGI. CDR3 length equals 15 residues. Trimming removed 5 bases at V and 3 bases at J, with 16 bases between. Time point defined: pretreatment peripheral blood. As concerns this clone: Its antigen is currently unknown.

This chain connects TRBV6-5 to TRBJ1-1; D is possibly TRBD1 (6 bases). Sequences were derived from PBMCs, sampled around atezolizumab (anti-PD-L1) treatment. The clonotype was recovered from a man in his forties or fifties with urothelial cancer. CDR3 sequence: CASSNRDNFYTEAFF. CDR3 in DNA: TGTGCCAGCAGTAACCGGGACAACTTCTACACTGAAGCTTTCTTT.